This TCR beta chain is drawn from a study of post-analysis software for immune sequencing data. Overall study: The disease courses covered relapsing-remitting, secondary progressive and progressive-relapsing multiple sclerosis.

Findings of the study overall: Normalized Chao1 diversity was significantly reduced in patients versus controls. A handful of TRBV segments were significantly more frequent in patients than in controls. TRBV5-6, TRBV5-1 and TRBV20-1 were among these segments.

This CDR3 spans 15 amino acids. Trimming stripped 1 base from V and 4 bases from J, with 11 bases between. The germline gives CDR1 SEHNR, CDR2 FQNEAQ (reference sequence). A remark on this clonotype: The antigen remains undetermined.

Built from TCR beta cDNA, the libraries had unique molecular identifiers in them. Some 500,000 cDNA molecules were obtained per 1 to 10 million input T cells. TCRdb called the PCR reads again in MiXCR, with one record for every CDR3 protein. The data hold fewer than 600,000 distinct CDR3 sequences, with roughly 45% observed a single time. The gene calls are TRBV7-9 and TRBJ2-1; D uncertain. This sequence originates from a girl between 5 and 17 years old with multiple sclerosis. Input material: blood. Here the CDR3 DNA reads TGTGCCAGCAGCTTAGAGCCGGACGGATACAATGAGCAGTTCTTC. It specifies CASSLEPDGYNEQFF.